This T cell receptor (beta chain) was profiled in a study of blood T cell repertoires in COVID-19. Study-wide context: The samples span acute and convalescent COVID-19 from the United States, Italy and Spain.

The CDR3 length is 16 residues. The germline V gene has CDR1 SGDLS and CDR2 YYNGEE. The V end lost 0 bases, the J end lost 4 bases, and 16 bases lay between the germline ends. Using immunoSEQ multiplex PCR, the repertoire was profiled, and TCRdb retains in-frame clones only, with some absent. The sample yields approximately 52,000 clones, more than 80% seen once. The receptor was isolated from a human donor with active COVID-19. The donor label of this sample is uncertain. J is TRBJ2-5 and V is TRBV9; perhaps TRBD2 as D (6 bases). Source material: peripheral blood. In nucleotides, the CDR3 is TGTGCCAGCAGCGTAGGCGGGGCAGGGATCGTAGAGACCCAGTACTTC. Protein: CASSVGGAGIVETQYF.